This T cell receptor beta chain comes out of a study of spatial heterogeneity in lung cancer. TCRdb re-analysed the 5' RACE reads in MiXCR, keeping a single row per CDR3 protein. The repertoire consists of some 44,000 distinct CDR3 sequences, with 12% to 15% occurring once and the leading ten covering 50% to 65%. Germline V gives CDR1 SNHLY, CDR2 FYNNEI. V lost 6 bases and J lost 8, with 19 bases in between. The CDR3 extends over 14 amino acids. Time point specified: sample taken at primary tumor resection. Sequencing was performed on whole RNA extracted from tumor and nontumor lung tissue, or from frozen PBMC, and the material was left unsorted.

This sequence joins TRBV2 and TRBJ1-2; D is uncertain. The material was PBMCs, obtained at surgery. This clonotype was obtained from a male donor with early-stage non-small cell lung cancer. CDR3: CASSQAGRTKGYTF. The CDR3 bases are TGTGCCAGCAGCCAAGCAGGACGAACGAAGGGCTACACCTTC.